This T cell receptor beta chain comes out of a study of memory CD4+ T cells and cytomegalovirus serostatus. Study background: Of the healthy Belgian adults, under 10 were CMV seropositive and more than 20 seronegative.

Sequencing used immunoSEQ multiplex PCR; TCRdb keeps in-frame clones, though not all of them. The sample holds more than 45,000 clones, approximately 81% seen once. With 2 bases removed from V and 0 bases from J, the gap between germline ends came to 9 bases. CDR3 length: 14 amino acids. CDR1 SGHDT and CDR2 YYEEEE come from the germline V gene. Single viable CD3+CD4+CD8-CD45RO+ cells were sorted as the memory CD4+ T cells. CMV serostatus came from serum IgG against pp150, pp28, p38, p52. The chain combines TRBV5-6 with TRBJ2-7; D is unresolved. This TCR derives from an adult in good health and CMV-seropositive. Sequencing was carried out using memory CD4+ T cells from blood. In DNA, the CDR3 is TGTGCCAGCAGCTTTCGGGCCAGCTCCTACGAGCAGTACTTC. It encodes CASSFRASSYEQYF.